These 26 T cell receptor beta chains came from one sample sequenced in a study of tumor-infiltrating lymphocytes in primary liver carcinoma. Unsorted bulk tissue, about 18-32 mg of it, served as the source for co-extraction of RNA and DNA. The investigators made TCR beta cDNA from about 510 ng total RNA, using a constant-region primer. Modified slightly, ARM-PCR produced TCR beta libraries over three nested multiplex PCR rounds. The opening two PCR rounds, roughly 11 cycles each, paired TRBV1-TRBV30 forward primers with a C-beta reverse primer. MiXCR, applied by TCRdb to the multiplex PCR reads, yields one record per CDR3 protein. The sample holds 100,000 or so distinct CDR3 sequences; about four fifths are singletons and the top ten take roughly a fifth. The source material was liver tumor tissue from sampling region 3. Sample subset: tumor region T3, left-lateral pole. These receptors were taken from a man between 40 and 49 years old with primary liver carcinoma and hepatitis B virus infection.

About this clonotype: An end of the junction differs from the germline gene, which may be a read error. The V call is TRBV6-2 or TRBV6-3, the J call TRBJ2-7; a weak D match, TRBD2 (6 bases). CDR1 and CDR2 from the germline V gene are MNHEY and SVGEGT. CDR3 length equals 14 residues. CDR3 protein: CADKRLQEGYEQYF. Here the CDR3 DNA reads TGTGCCGACAAAAGACTACAGGAGGGGTACGAGCAGTATTTC.

A remark on this clonotype: This may come from a read error, since a much larger clone is one base off. Here the CDR3 omits its conserved ending phenylalanine or tryptophan, so a read error is the likely source. V is TRBV7-9 and J is TRBJ2-7, with 12 positions matching TRBD2. CDR3 length: 16 residues. Losses at the gene ends were 2 bases for V and 5 bases for J; bases not matched to a gene: 7. CDR1 and CDR2 from the germline V gene are SEHNR and FQNEAQ (reference sequence). CDR3 in DNA: TGTGCCAGCAGCTTAACGACGACTAGCGGGAGAAACGAGCAGTACATC. Amino acid sequence: CASSLTTTSGRNEQYI.

With respect to this clonotype: Since the CDR3 does not end with the conserved phenylalanine or tryptophan, this likely comes from a read error. This rearrangement joins TRBV4-1 to TRBJ2-7; 13 bases line up with TRBD2. V shed 4 bases, J shed 4 bases, and the junction held 31 bases outside the gene matches. Germline V lookup: CDR1 MGHRA, CDR2 YSYEKL. The CDR3 is 24 residues long. The CDR3 here is CASSRIEGQGRPTGTSGTMYEQYS. The CDR3 DNA reads as TGCGCCAGCAGCCGAATAGAGGGGCAGGGTCGCCCGACCGGGACTAGCGGGACGATGTACGAGCAGTACTCC.

This clonotype showed up just once. One end of the junction does not line up with germline, which may come from a read error. The chain combines TRBV11-2 with TRBJ1-6; D is uncertain. Germline-derived CDR1 and CDR2 are SGHAT and FQNNGV. The CDR3 contains 13 residues. The CDR3 DNA reads as TGTTCCAGCAGCCCCGACTGGGGTTCACCCTTCCACTTT. Translating it yields CSSSPDWGSPFHF.

In its sample, this clonotype was seen many times. The chain recombines TRBV10-3 with TRBJ2-3, with D perhaps matching TRBD2 (5 bases). The germline V and J ends were trimmed by 3 bases and 0 bases, with 10 bases remaining between them. The CDR3 runs to 15 residues. CDR1 is ENHRY, CDR2 SYGVKD, per germline. This chain's CDR3 is CAISEGSGSTDTQYF. DNA of the CDR3: TGTGCCATCAGTGAAGGGAGCGGCAGCACAGATACGCAGTATTTT.

Of note for this clonotype: A read error may account for a junction end that differs from germline. The CDR3 is CVSILDLAGAYEQYF. In DNA, the CDR3 is TGTGTCAGCATCCTAGACCTAGCGGGCGCCTACGAGCAGTACTTC. The V call is TRBV12-3 or TRBV12-4, the J call TRBJ2-7; 8 bases agree with TRBD2. The CDR3 spans 15 residues.

This clonotype was recorded only once. Its ends do not fully match the called genes, so a read error is possible. The chain recombines TRBV4-3 with TRBJ2-1; perhaps TRBD2 as D (6 bases). Germline CDR1 is LGHNA and CDR2 is YSLEER. This CDR3 contains 16 residues. CDR3 protein: CASRQESRGRYNEQFF. In DNA form, the CDR3 reads TGCGCCAGCAGGCAAGAAAGTAGAGGGAGGTACAATGAGCAGTTCTTC.

In its sample, this clonotype was seen a few times. The chain joins TRBV18 to TRBJ2-5, with D perhaps being TRBD1 or TRBD2 (5 bases each). The CDR3 contains 13 residues. The V gene's germline CDR1 is KGHSH and CDR2 LQKENI. V lost 3 bases to trimming and J lost 1 base, with 6 bases between them. CDR3 amino acids: CASSPGTQETQYF. DNA of the CDR3: TGTGCCAGCTCACCTGGGACCCAAGAGACCCAGTACTTC.

Points on this clonotype: A read error may explain this, as a much larger clone is one base away. The J gene is TRBJ2-1, the V gene TRBV14; D gene uncertain. The CDR3 extends over 15 amino acids. Looked up from germline, CDR1 is SGHDN and CDR2 is FVKESK. The CDR3 here is CANSQDIDSHNEQFF. In DNA, the CDR3 is TGTGCCAACAGCCAAGATATCGACTCTCACAATGAGCAGTTCTTC.

Turning to this clonotype: Because it lacks the conserved phenylalanine or tryptophan at the end, this CDR3 is likely a read error. The DNA is omitted, as the CDR3 cannot be located on it reliably, and the CDR3 follows TCRdb's listing. This chain links TRBV7-8 with TRBJ2-7. Including both end residues, the CDR3 is 15 amino acids long. Germline values: CDR1 SGHVS, CDR2 FQNEAQ. CDR3 in amino acids: CASSLLSLSSYEQHL.

In regard to this clonotype: An end of the junction differs from the germline gene, which may be a read error. V usage is TRBV6-2 or TRBV6-3 and J usage is TRBJ2-5; D possibly corresponds to TRBD2 (6 bases). The CDR3 is 17 residues long. From germline, CDR1 is MNHEY and CDR2 SVGEGT. CDR3 sequence reads: CASSYGSVGGWGETQNF. The CDR3, as DNA: TGTGCCAGCAGTTATGGTTCAGTGGGAGGATGGGGAGAGACCCAGAACTTC.

A word on this clonotype: The junction shows a germline mismatch at one end, possibly a read error. The V and J genes are TRBV4-1 and TRBJ2-1, with a possible D match to TRBD1 (6 bases). This CDR3 comprises 16 residues. Looked up from germline, CDR1 is MGHRA and CDR2 is YSYEKL. CDR3: CARSPELVGAYNEQFF. As DNA, the CDR3 is TGTGCCAGAAGCCCCGAACTAGTGGGGGCTTACAATGAGCAGTTCTTC.

To note about this clonotype: An end of the junction does not agree with germline; a read error may underlie this. V is TRBV11-2 and J is TRBJ1-5; TRBD1 is a possible D gene (6 bases). CDR1 and CDR2 from the germline V gene are SGHAT and FQNNGV. The CDR3 has 17 amino acids. The CDR3 reads CASTLVGVTGSNQRQHF. The CDR3 nucleotides read TGTGCCAGTACCTTAGTAGGGGTAACAGGGAGCAATCAGCGCCAGCATTTT.

For this clonotype: Sequence at one end of the junction differs from germline and may be a read error. The chain links TRBV28 to TRBJ2-3; 7 bases match TRBD2. In germline, CDR1 is MDHEN, CDR2 SYDVKM. The CDR3 runs to 14 residues. The CDR3 DNA sequence: TGTGCCAGCAGTATGGGGGGGAACACAGATACGCTGTATTTT. It specifies CASSMGGNTDTLYF. Using reference TRBV28 and TRBJ2-3 for the parts outside the CDR3, the full variable domain is DVKVTQSSRYLVKRTGEKVFLECVQDMDHENMFWYRQDPGLGLRLIYFSYDVKMKEKGDIPEGYSVSREKKERFSLILESASTNQTSMYLCASSMGGNTDTLYFGPGTRLTVL.

This sequence joins TRBV10-3 and TRBJ1-3; D ambiguous. Germline V CDR1 and CDR2: ENHRY, SYGVKD. The CDR3 is 16 amino acids. With 0 bases removed from V and 4 bases from J, the gap between germline ends came to 13 bases. In DNA form, the CDR3 reads TGTGCCATCAGTGAGTCAAGATGGGCGCGGGGAAACACCATATATTTT. It specifies CAISESRWARGNTIYF.

Comments on this clonotype: At one end the junction does not follow the germline gene, possibly because of a read error. The CDR3 DNA reads TGTAGCGTTGCGACTAGGGGTGACCAAGAGACCCAGTGCTTC. This translates into CSVATRGDQETQCF. The chain is built from TRBV29-1 and TRBJ2-5, with D possibly being TRBD2 (6 bases). The CDR3 spans 14 residues. Germline V lookup: CDR1 SQVTM, CDR2 ANQGSEA. The variable domain in full, completed from reference TRBV29-1 and TRBJ2-5, reads SAVISQKPSRDICQRGTSLTIQCQVDSQVTMMFWYRQQPGQSLTLIATANQGSEATYESGFVIDKFPISRPNLTFSTLTVSNMSPEDSSIYLCSVATRGDQETQCFGPGTRLLVL.

Notes on this clonotype: Lacking the conserved final phenylalanine or tryptophan, this CDR3 likely reflects a read error. It is unclear where the CDR3 begins or ends on the DNA, so no DNA is shown, and the CDR3 is as TCRdb lists it. This sequence joins TRBV12-3 or TRBV12-4 and TRBJ2-5; the table assigns TRBD2, which was not confirmed against the DNA. From its first to its last residue, the CDR3 has 13 amino acids. CDR3 loop: CASSRSGTETRYS.

This clonotype has only one observation. One end of the junction varies from germline; a read error may be responsible. This sequence joins TRBV28 and TRBJ1-4; D is unresolved. The CDR3 is 14 amino acids. The V gene's germline CDR1 is MDHEN and CDR2 SYDVKM. The CDR3 region has the DNA TGTGCTAGCAGTTCATGGGCGCGGAATGAAAAACTGTTTTTT. This encodes CASSSWARNEKLFF.

Regarding this clonotype: A junction boundary mismatches the germline segment, possibly from a read error. The chain couples TRBV11-2 to TRBJ2-5; D ambiguous. CDR1 and CDR2 from the germline V gene are SGHAT and FQNNGV. CDR3 length equals 13 residues. DNA for the CDR3: TGTGCCAACAGCGTAGAGTTGGGGGAGACCCAGTACTTC. Protein product: CANSVELGETQYF. Full variable domain (missing parts from reference TRBV11-2 and TRBJ2-5): EAGVAQSPRYKIIEKRQSVAFWCNPISGHATLYWYQQILGQGPKLLIQFQNNGVVDDSQLPKDRFSAERLKGVDSTLKIQPAKLEDSAVYLCANSVELGETQYFGPGTRLLVL.

There are many counts of this clonotype. The chain carries TRBV4-1 and TRBJ1-1, with 7 bases lining up with TRBD1. The CDR3 has 15 amino acids. V dropped 3 bases and J dropped 4; count of bases not matched to a gene: 8. Germline V gene data show CDR1 as MGHRA and CDR2 as YSYEKL. Here the CDR3 DNA reads TGCGCCAGCAGCCACCCGGACAGGTTGAGCACTGAAGCTTTCTTT. As protein: CASSHPDRLSTEAFF.

In its sample, this clonotype was seen a few times. V and J are TRBV6-2 or TRBV6-3 and TRBJ2-7, with D possibly TRBD2 on 5 matching bases. Deletions cut 9 bases from V and 6 bases from J, with 18 bases between. CDR1 and CDR2 from the germline V gene are MNHEY and SVGEGT. The CDR3 length is 13 residues. The CDR3: CASSPVHGGEQYF. The CDR3 region has the DNA TGTGCCAGTAGTCCAGTACATGGAGGCGAGCAGTACTTC.

In regard to this clonotype: It may be a read error: a sequence one base away is much more abundant. This chain joins TRBV30 and TRBJ2-1, with 7 bases identical to TRBD2. The CDR3 is 16 residues long. With 5 bases clipped from V and 2 bases from J, the junction kept 12 bases outside the gene matches. CDR1 is GTSNPN and CDR2 is SVGIG in the germline V gene (reference sequence). The CDR3: CAWGGEGEGTYNEQFF. DNA of the CDR3: TGTGCCTGGGGGGGGGAGGGTGAGGGGACCTACAATGAGCAGTTCTTC.

A word on this clonotype: The junction and the germline gene differ at one end; a read error may be behind it. The gene calls are TRBV4-2 and TRBJ2-7; 11 bases align to TRBD2. Germline V gene data show CDR1 as LGHNA and CDR2 as YNFKEQ. The CDR3 runs 15 residues. CDR3 amino acids: CASSQDSGRDYKQYF. The CDR3 coding sequence is TGTGCCAGCAGCCAAGATAGCGGGAGGGACTACAAGCAGTACTTC.

Remarks on this clonotype: One end of the junction varies from germline; a read error may be responsible. The chain is built from TRBV28 and TRBJ2-2, with 14 bases that match TRBD2. This CDR3 has 17 residues. CDR1 is MDHEN and CDR2 is SYDVKM in the germline V gene. CDR3 amino acids: CVSSSGLAGGNTGELFF. CDR3 sequence (DNA): TGTGTCAGCAGTTCCGGACTAGCGGGAGGTAACACCGGGGAACTGTTTTTT. Full variable domain (remainder filled in from reference TRBV28 and TRBJ2-2): DVKVTQSSRYLVKRTGEKVFLECVQDMDHENMFWYRQDPGLGLRLIYFSYDVKMKEKGDIPEGYSVSREKKERFSLILESASTNQTSMYLCVSSSGLAGGNTGELFFGEGSRLTVL.

This clonotype was seen only once. This chain links TRBV5-4 with TRBJ2-3, with D uncertain. Germline CDR1 and CDR2: SGHNT and YYREEE (reference sequence). V lost 6 bases and J lost 8, with 13 bases in between. This CDR3 has 12 amino acids. The CDR3 DNA reads TGTGCCAGCATTTTTTTGGGTAGTACGCAGTATTTT. It yields the protein CASIFLGSTQYF.

With regard to this clonotype: Germline and junction disagree at one end, which may indicate a read error. The DNA of the CDR3 is TGCGCCAGCAAGGGAACAAGGGAAGAGCTGTACTTC. Translation: CASKGTREELYF. V is TRBV4-1 and J is TRBJ2-7, with no clear D. Germline loops: CDR1 MGHRA, CDR2 YSYEKL. The CDR3 is made up of 12 amino acids.